Listed below are T cell receptor beta chains from one sample, sequenced in a study of shared clonotypes between healthy human individuals. The data were produced by immunoSEQ multiplex PCR, yet TCRdb's version contains in-frame clones alone and is incomplete. The sample consists of millions of clones, 85% to 95% of them appearing once. The source material was naive CD4+ T cells from PBMCs. The receptors originated from a young man in good health. Some clones in this sample may be carry-over from other donors' samples. Each CDR3 is given with its conserved first and last residue. A D gene is named only where the DNA matches it firmly. Only part of the rows carry a size: once, few, many, or a class if the clone is expanded.

v_gene	j_gene	abundance	d_gene	CDR3nt	CDR3aa
TRBV7-9	TRBJ2-3	NA	TRBD2	TGTGCCAGCAGCTCCATACCGCTAGCGGGAGGCTGGTCAGATACGCAGTATTTT	CASSSIPLAGGWSDTQYF
TRBV5-5	TRBJ2-7	NA	NA	TGTGCCAGCAGCTTGCTGGACATTAACTACGAGCAGTACTTC	CASSLLDINYEQYF
TRBV2	TRBJ1-1	NA	NA	TGTGCCAGCAGAGCAGAGAACACTGAAGCTTTCTTT	CASRAENTEAFF
TRBV7-3	TRBJ2-1	NA	NA	TGTGCCAGCAGCTCGGGACTCGAGCAGTTCTTC	CASSSGLEQFF
TRBV2	TRBJ1-5	NA	TRBD1	TGTGCCAGCAGCGCGGGACAGGGGAGTAGTCAGCCCCAGCATTTT	CASSAGQGSSQPQHF
TRBV6-5	TRBJ2-3	NA	TRBD2	TGTGCCAGCAGAGCCCCGGGACTAAGAGATACGCAGTATTTT	CASRAPGLRDTQYF
TRBV5-1	TRBJ1-1	NA	TRBD1	TGCGCCAGCAGCTTGGCCCTGGGACAGGGGAACACTGAAGCTTTCTTT	CASSLALGQGNTEAFF
TRBV5-1	TRBJ1-1	NA	NA	TGCGCCAGCAGCTTTTCAGGGGCCGGGGGCACTGAAGCTTTCTTT	CASSFSGAGGTEAFF
TRBV6-1	TRBJ1-5	few	NA	TGTGCCAGCAGGCCACAGGGCTATAGCAATCAGCCCCAGCATTTT	CASRPQGYSNQPQHF
TRBV2	TRBJ1-5	NA	TRBD1	TGTGCCAGCAGTGGACAGGGGGATCAGCCCCAGCATTTT	CASSGQGDQPQHF
TRBV7-2	TRBJ2-1	once	NA	TGTGCCAGCAGCTTATACTGGGGCGCGGGGTACAATGAGCAGTTCTTC	CASSLYWGAGYNEQFF
TRBV6-1	TRBJ1-1	NA	TRBD1	TGTGCCAGCAGTGAATCAGGGGGCTGGGACACTGAAGCTTTCTTT	CASSESGGWDTEAFF
TRBV2	TRBJ2-7	once	NA	TGTGCCAGCAGTGAAGCAGGACCGGTTCTCGGGCAGTACTTC	CASSEAGPVLGQYF
TRBV29-1	TRBJ1-1	NA	NA	TGCAGCGACGGGACTGGTGATACTGAAGCTTTCTTT	CSDGTGDTEAFF
TRBV15	TRBJ2-7	NA	NA	TGTGCCACCAGCAGAGGAGGGACGGCTACCTACGAGCAGTACTTC	CATSRGGTATYEQYF
TRBV7-8	TRBJ2-7	NA	NA	TGTGCCAGCGGAAACATGCGCTACGAGCAGCACTTC	CASGNMRYEQHF
TRBV7-8	TRBJ2-7	NA	TRBD1	TGTGCCAGCAGCCAGGGGGCAGGGGCTTATTACGAGCAGTACTTC	CASSQGAGAYYEQYF
TRBV29-1	TRBJ2-1	NA	NA	TGCAGCGTTGAAGCCTTACGACAGGTCAATGAGCAGTTCTTC	CSVEALRQVNEQFF
TRBV7-9	TRBJ2-7	once	TRBD2	TGTGCCAGCAGCTTAGGCGGGGGGCTCTCCTACGAGCAGTACTTC	CASSLGGGLSYEQYF
TRBV6-1	TRBJ2-3	NA	NA	TGTGCCAGCAGTGACAGGGGGGGAAGCCCAGATACGCAGTATTTT	CASSDRGGSPDTQYF
TRBV18	TRBJ1-1	NA	TRBD1	TGTGCCAGCTCGTCAGGGGGCACTGAAGCTTTCTTT	CASSSGGTEAFF
TRBV7-8	TRBJ2-3	NA	NA	TGTGCCAGCAGCTTAGCGGGTAGCACAGATACGCAGTATTTT	CASSLAGSTDTQYF
TRBV18	TRBJ1-2	NA	NA	TGTGCCACCTATTACTCGCGGGGCTATGGCTACACCTTC	CATYYSRGYGYTF
TRBV7-2	TRBJ2-5	NA	TRBD1	TGTGCCAGCAGCCCGGCAGGGGGCCTAGAGACCCAGTACTTC	CASSPAGGLETQYF
TRBV11-2	TRBJ2-7	NA	NA	TGTGCCAGCAGCCCCCGTGGAGTCTTCTACGAGCAGTACTTC	CASSPRGVFYEQYF
TRBV9	TRBJ2-6	once	NA	TGTGCCAGCAGCGTACTAATTTCTGGGGCCAACGTCCTGACTTTC	CASSVLISGANVLTF
TRBV28	TRBJ2-7	NA	NA	TGTGCCAGCAGTCCAGGGACGGTTTCCTACGAGCAGTACTTC	CASSPGTVSYEQYF
TRBV7-9	TRBJ2-2	NA	TRBD2	TGTGCCAGCAGCTTACTAGCGGAGAGGGCCGGGGAGCTGTTTTTT	CASSLLAERAGELFF
TRBV6-1	TRBJ2-7	NA	TRBD1	TGTGCCAGCAGTGACAGGGGGATTTCCTACGAGCAGTACTTC	CASSDRGISYEQYF
TRBV20-1	TRBJ1-1	few	NA	TGCAGTGCTAGTGTGAGGGTGAGAATCTTT	CSASVRVRIF
TRBV7-9	TRBJ2-3	NA	TRBD1	TGTGCCAGCAGCGTGAGGGCAGGGGGCGCAGATACGCAGTATTTT	CASSVRAGGADTQYF
TRBV5-4	TRBJ2-4	NA	TRBD1	TGTGCCAGCAGCCACACAGGGGCGCGGCACATTCAGTACTTC	CASSHTGARHIQYF
TRBV2	TRBJ1-1	NA	NA	TGTGCCAGCAGTGAATATAGCCAGCGAATGAACACTGAAGCTTTCTTT	CASSEYSQRMNTEAFF
TRBV19	TRBJ2-1	NA	NA	TGTGCCAGTAGTACCCAAGAGCGGAATGAGCAGTTCTTC	CASSTQERNEQFF
TRBV27	TRBJ1-5	NA	NA	TGTGCCAGCAGCGCAGATCGCAATCAGCCCCAGCATTTT	CASSADRNQPQHF
TRBV6-5	TRBJ1-5	NA	NA	TGTGCCAGCAGTTACTCGCCAGGGAACAATCAGCCCCAGCATTTT	CASSYSPGNNQPQHF
TRBV30	TRBJ1-2	once	NA	TGTGCCTGGAATCCACACCCCTTTGATGGCTACACCTTC	CAWNPHPFDGYTF
TRBV6-1	TRBJ2-7	NA	NA	TGTGCCAGCAGTCCCAACCTCGGCGAGCAGTACTTC	CASSPNLGEQYF
TRBV15	TRBJ1-1	NA	TRBD1	TGTGCCACCAGCGACCGGGACAGGGGCAACACTGAAGCTTTCTTT	CATSDRDRGNTEAFF
TRBV30	TRBJ2-1	NA	NA	TGTGCCTGGAGGAATTACAATGAGCAGTTCTTC	CAWRNYNEQFF
TRBV19	TRBJ1-5	NA	NA	TGTGCCAGTAGTCAGCCAGGGAGGAAGAGGAGCAATCAGCCCCAGCATTTT	CASSQPGRKRSNQPQHF
TRBV5-1	TRBJ2-7	NA	NA	TGCGCCAGCAGCTTGGCAGCTACCTACGAGCAGTACTTC	CASSLAATYEQYF
TRBV5-1	TRBJ2-7	NA	NA	TGCGCCAGCAGTCCGACGGGGACGGAGGAGTCCTACGAGCAGTACTTC	CASSPTGTEESYEQYF
TRBV9	TRBJ2-3	NA	TRBD2	TGTGCCAGCAGTACTAGCGGGAATGGAGATACGCAGTATTTT	CASSTSGNGDTQYF
TRBV19	TRBJ2-7	once	NA	TGTGCCAGTAGTATATACCCCTACGAGCAGTACTTC	CASSIYPYEQYF
TRBV7-8	TRBJ2-5	NA	NA	TGTGCCAGCAAGAGGGAGTATTATGAGACCCAGTACTTC	CASKREYYETQYF